This is a list of T cell receptor beta chains from one sample in a study of T cells after yellow fever vaccination. TCRdb passed the 5' RACE reads through MiXCR, listing each CDR3 protein once. The data hold about 68,000 distinct CDR3 sequences, with 5% to 8% observed a single time. Source: CD8+ T cells sorted from PBMCs, taken approximately 40 days after the first yellow fever vaccination. Every receptor here comes from a man between 18 and 35 years old who received the YFV17D yellow fever vaccine. Both conserved end residues are part of each CDR3. D genes are given only for firm matches. The size field is filled for only some rows; it gives once, few, many or a size class.

>many|TRBD1|TRBJ2-1|TRBV5-1
CASSFLGQGDNEQFF
TGCGCCAGCAGCTTCCTCGGACAGGGAGACAATGAGCAGTTCTTC
>few|TRBD1|TRBJ1-2|TRBV5-4
CASSLELRQGGNYGYTF
TGTGCCAGCAGCTTGGAATTAAGACAGGGAGGAAACTATGGCTACACCTTC
>many|TRBD2|TRBJ2-1|TRBV6-2/TRBV6-3
CASSYLAGGFNEQFF
TGTGCCAGCAGTTACTTAGCGGGGGGATTCAATGAGCAGTTCTTC
>many|-|TRBJ1-6|TRBV11-2
CASSFRGQGYNSPLHF
TGTGCCAGCAGCTTCCGAGGTCAGGGGTATAATTCACCCCTCCACTTT
>medium-sized|TRBD1|TRBJ2-5|TRBV7-7
CASSLNRGPQETQYF
TGTGCCAGCAGCTTAAATAGGGGGCCCCAAGAGACCCAGTACTTC
>-|TRBD2|TRBJ2-7|TRBV13
CASSPAGVSYEQYF
TGTGCCAGCAGCCCCGCGGGAGTATCATACGAGCAGTACTTC
>many|-|TRBJ2-7|TRBV4-3
CASSQDYEQYF
TGCGCCAGCAGCCAAGATTACGAGCAGTACTTC
>many|-|TRBJ2-3|TRBV28
CASSRKSQYF
TGTGCCAGCAGCCGGAAGTCGCAGTATTTT
>many|-|TRBJ1-5|TRBV15
CATSRDRGNQPQHF
TGTGCCACCAGCAGAGATCGAGGGAATCAGCCCCAGCATTTT
>many|-|TRBJ2-7|TRBV10-2
CASINVRETFDEQYF
TGCGCCAGCATAAACGTCAGGGAAACCTTTGATGAGCAGTACTTC
>few|-|TRBJ2-5|TRBV7-3
CASSLIGGGKETQYF
TGTGCCAGCAGCCTGATTGGGGGCGGAAAAGAGACCCAGTACTTC
>few|-|TRBJ2-7|TRBV12-3/TRBV12-4
CASSLSGRINYEQYF
TGTGCCAGCAGTTTATCGGGACGGATAAACTACGAGCAGTACTTC
>-|-|TRBJ1-5|TRBV12-3/TRBV12-4
CASSEWGSGQPQHF
TGTGCCAGCAGTGAGTGGGGTTCAGGTCAGCCCCAGCATTTT
>-|-|TRBJ1-1|TRBV5-1
CASSPRDRDIEAFF
TGCGCCAGCAGCCCCAGGGACCGAGACATTGAAGCTTTCTTT
>many|-|TRBJ2-7|TRBV7-8
CASSLDENGDSYEQYF
TGTGCCAGCAGCTTAGACGAGAACGGGGACTCCTACGAGCAGTACTTC
>-|TRBD2|TRBJ2-2|TRBV5-4
CAISPGVASGELLF
TGTGCCATCAGCCCTGGGGTCGCTAGCGGGGAGCTGCTTTTT
>-|-|TRBJ2-1|TRBV10-3
CAISESKDSYNEQFF
TGTGCCATCAGTGAGTCGAAGGATTCGTACAATGAGCAGTTCTTC
>many|-|TRBJ1-4|TRBV12-3/TRBV12-4
CASSLRAATNEKLFF
TGTGCCAGCAGTTTGAGGGCGGCAACTAATGAAAAACTGTTTTTT
>few|-|TRBJ2-5|TRBV4-1
CASNHVGGSGETQYF
TGCGCCAGCAACCACGTCGGGGGCTCGGGAGAGACCCAGTACTTC
>few|TRBD2|TRBJ2-3|TRBV3-1
CASSRERGATDTQYF
TGTGCCAGCAGCCGAGAGCGGGGGGCCACAGATACGCAGTATTTT
>few|-|TRBJ1-1|TRBV4-1
CASSRGPGARVDTEAFF
TGCGCCAGCAGCCGGGGGCCAGGGGCGCGTGTCGACACTGAAGCTTTCTTT
>-|-|TRBJ1-5|TRBV19
CASSKAGVSSNQPQHF
TGTGCCAGTAGTAAAGCAGGGGTGTCTAGCAATCAGCCCCAGCATTTT
>many|TRBD1|TRBJ2-5|TRBV6-1
CASSPTTGTGGTQYF
TGTGCCAGCAGCCCAACTACCGGGACAGGGGGGACCCAGTACTTC
>-|-|TRBJ1-6|TRBV5-5
CASSGGGAYNSPLHF
TGTGCCAGCAGCGGCGGGGGGGCCTATAATTCACCCCTCCACTTT
>many|-|TRBJ2-1|TRBV12-3/TRBV12-4
CASSVTTQGPLYNEQFF
TGTGCCAGCAGTGTAACTACCCAGGGACCCCTGTACAATGAGCAGTTCTTC
>many|TRBD2|TRBJ2-2|TRBV11-2
CASSLPGRVLTGELFF
TGTGCCAGCAGCTTACCGGGGAGGGTCTTGACCGGGGAGCTGTTTTTT
>many|TRBD2|TRBJ2-2|TRBV11-2
CASSLGPLLAGNTGELFF
TGTGCCAGCAGCTTAGGTCCCTTACTAGCGGGGAACACCGGGGAGCTGTTTTTT
>few|TRBD2|TRBJ2-7|TRBV4-1
CASSQVDGGGGEQYF
TGCGCCAGCAGCCAAGTCGACGGGGGGGGTGGCGAGCAGTACTTC
>many|-|TRBJ2-4|TRBV12-3/TRBV12-4
CASSLTRPNIQYF
TGTGCCAGCAGTTTAACCAGGCCGAACATTCAGTACTTC
>few|TRBD2|TRBJ2-1|TRBV9
CASSVVGVRGTDEQFF
TGTGCCAGCAGCGTAGTGGGGGTGCGGGGGACGGATGAGCAGTTCTTC
>few|-|TRBJ2-6|TRBV6-5
CASSYSRESGANVLTF
TGTGCCAGCAGTTACTCGAGGGAGTCTGGGGCCAACGTCCTGACTTTC
>few|TRBD2|TRBJ2-1|TRBV15
CATSRGLGEGNEQFF
TGTGCCACCAGCAGGGGACTAGGGGAGGGCAATGAGCAGTTCTTC
>few|-|TRBJ2-2|TRBV6-5
CASSYGKNTGELFF
TGTGCCAGCAGTTACGGAAAAAACACCGGGGAGCTGTTTTTT